These 11 T cell receptor beta chains originate from one sample sequenced in a study of beta chain features in type 1 diabetes. The whole isolated RNA underwent reverse transcription, so sequencing captured expressed TCRB transcripts. The assay was immunoSEQ multiplex PCR, and TCRdb's table has in-frame clones only and misses some. The profile shows roughly 150,000 clones, approximately 10% of them singletons. Sequencing was performed on central memory CD4+ T cells from blood. These receptors were collected from a man younger than 35 in good health.

This clone appeared a few times. The CDR3 DNA reads TGCGCCAGCAGCAAAGCCCACGGCTCCTACGAGCAGTACTTC. Amino acids: CASSKAHGSYEQYF. This chain uses TRBV4-3 with TRBJ2-7; D ambiguous. This CDR3 has 14 amino acids. Trimming pared 5 bases from V and 0 bases from J, leaving 11 bases between. Germline values: CDR1 LGHNA, CDR2 YSLEER.

This clone showed up just a few times. The CDR3 here is CASSAELQQYF. For the CDR3, the DNA is TGTGCCAGCAGCGCGGAATTGCAGCAGTACTTC. The V call is TRBV7-9, the J call TRBJ2-7; D gene ambiguous. Trimming pared 5 bases from V and 8 bases from J, leaving 10 bases between. The CDR3 has 11 amino acids. Germline V gives CDR1 SEHNR, CDR2 FQNEAQ (reference sequence).

This clone was detected only a few times. The rearrangement joins TRBV7-3 to TRBJ2-7, with no clear D. CDR1 is SGHTA and CDR2 is FQGTGA in the germline V gene. Between the trimmed V and J ends, which lost 1 base and 3 bases, there was a span of 7 bases. The CDR3 consists of 13 residues. The CDR3 bases are TGTGCCAGCAGCTTAAAAGCACACTACGAGCAGTACTTC. Its translation is CASSLKAHYEQYF.

A few counts support this clone. This chain joins TRBV7-2 and TRBJ1-4; D is unclear. This CDR3 has 16 amino acids. CDR1 and CDR2 (germline): SGHTA, FQGNSA. Trimming took off 1 base at V and 0 bases at J, with 9 bases between the two ends. CDR3 in DNA: TGTGCCAGCAGCTTAGGTCCCCTAACAACTAATGAAAAACTGTTTTTT. Translated, it gives CASSLGPLTTNEKLFF.

This clone was seen a handful of times. The V and J genes are TRBV7-9 and TRBJ1-6; D not certain. The CDR3 consists of 13 residues. The germline V and J ends were trimmed by 1 base and 7 bases, with 5 bases remaining between them. The germline V gene encodes CDR1 SEHNR and CDR2 FQNEAQ (reference sequence). CDR3 protein: CASSLDGNSPLHF. The CDR3 DNA reads as TGTGCCAGCAGCTTAGACGGGAATTCACCCCTCCACTTT.

This clone showed up just once. V gene TRBV28 combines with J gene TRBJ1-5; D is unresolved. CDR1 and CDR2 (germline): MDHEN, SYDVKM. V was shortened by 4 bases and J by 4 bases, with 14 bases between the two germline ends. This CDR3 has 15 amino acids. DNA for the CDR3: TGTGCCAGCAGTTCCCCCGGCAGCACGAATCAGCCCCAGCATTTT. Amino acid sequence: CASSSPGSTNQPQHF.

There are a few counts of this clone. The chain combines TRBV2 with TRBJ2-4; the D is unclear. This CDR3 has 13 amino acids. Germline V gene data show CDR1 as SNHLY and CDR2 as FYNNEI. V was pared by 6 bases and J by 6 bases, with 12 bases between. The CDR3 DNA reads TGTGCCAGCAGCGCCCGGACGGGAAACATTCAGTACTTC. Translated, it gives CASSARTGNIQYF.

V is TRBV2 and J is TRBJ2-2; maybe TRBD1 (6 bases). Germline lookup yields CDR1 SNHLY and CDR2 FYNNEI. This CDR3 has 13 residues. Trimming took 3 bases from V and 4 from J, leaving 6 bases between them. The CDR3 protein is CASSETGTGELFF. The CDR3 coding sequence is TGTGCCAGCAGTGAGACAGGCACCGGGGAGCTGTTTTTT.

Comments on this clone: The junction does not match germline at one end; this may be a read error. Other DNA sequences of this sample code for an identical CDR3. The CDR3 DNA reads as TGCGCCAGCAGCCCCGACAGGGCGAACACCGGTGAGCTGTTTTTT. Its protein product is CASSPDRANTGELFF. The chain is built from TRBV5-1 and TRBJ2-2, with 7 nucleotides matching TRBD1. CDR3 length equals 15 residues. Germline values: CDR1 SGHRS, CDR2 YFSETQ.

A few counts support this clone. This rearrangement joins TRBV29-1 to TRBJ1-2, with D unclear. V gave up 2 bases and J gave up 7 bases, with 20 bases separating them. The CDR3 contains 15 residues. The germline V gene has CDR1 SQVTM and CDR2 ANQGSEA. DNA for the CDR3: TGCAGCGTTGAATCCCATTACGACCAGATAGGTGGCTACACCTTC. This encodes CSVESHYDQIGGYTF.

This chain uses TRBV18 with TRBJ1-1; no reliable D call. The germline V gene encodes CDR1 KGHSH and CDR2 LQKENI. The CDR3 contains 13 residues. V lost 0 bases, J lost 3 bases, and 5 bases lay in between. CDR3 sequence reads: CASSPPVDTEAFF. For the CDR3, the DNA is TGTGCCAGCTCACCACCGGTGGACACTGAAGCTTTCTTT.